One sample yielded the 3 T cell receptor beta chains listed below, sequenced in a study of blood T cell repertoires in COVID-19. Data came from immunoSEQ multiplex PCR; TCRdb stores just in-frame clones and leaves some out. The sample lists about 110,000 clones; less than 85% were seen once. Input material: peripheral blood. These TCRs come from a man aged 70 or older with active or convalescent COVID-19.

This rearrangement joins TRBV18 to TRBJ2-1; the D gene is possibly TRBD2 (6 bases). V lost 0 bases to trimming and J lost 4 bases, with 10 bases between them. The CDR3 loop spans 15 amino acids. CDR1 and CDR2 from the germline V gene are KGHSH and LQKENI. CDR3 in amino acids: CASSPPSGGYNEQFF. DNA for the CDR3: TGTGCCAGCTCACCACCGAGCGGAGGGTACAATGAGCAGTTCTTC. Full variable domain (missing parts from reference TRBV18 and TRBJ2-1): NAGVMQNPRHLVRRRGQEARLRCSPMKGHSHVYWYRQLPEEGLKFMVYLQKENIIDESGMPKERFSAEFPKEGPSILRIQQVVRGDSAAYFCASSPPSGGYNEQFFGPGTRLTVL.

The chain employs TRBV18 and TRBJ1-2; 7 bases map to TRBD1. The CDR3 loop spans 15 amino acids. Losses at the gene ends were 3 bases for V and 3 bases for J; bases not matched to a gene: 7. Germline-derived CDR1 and CDR2 are KGHSH and LQKENI. Written as DNA, the CDR3 is TGTGCCAGCTCACCGTACACAGGGGAATACTATGGCTACACCTTC. Its translation: CASSPYTGEYYGYTF.

The count of this clone is one. The chain links TRBV5-1 to TRBJ1-6, with 12 bases fitting TRBD1. V trimming: 3 bases; J trimming: 8 bases; junction bases outside the gene matches: 3. The germline V gene encodes CDR1 SGHRS and CDR2 YFSETQ. This CDR3 has 15 amino acids. CDR3 in amino acids: CASSWDRGHDSPLHF. DNA of the CDR3: TGCGCCAGCAGCTGGGACAGGGGGCATGATTCACCCCTCCACTTT.